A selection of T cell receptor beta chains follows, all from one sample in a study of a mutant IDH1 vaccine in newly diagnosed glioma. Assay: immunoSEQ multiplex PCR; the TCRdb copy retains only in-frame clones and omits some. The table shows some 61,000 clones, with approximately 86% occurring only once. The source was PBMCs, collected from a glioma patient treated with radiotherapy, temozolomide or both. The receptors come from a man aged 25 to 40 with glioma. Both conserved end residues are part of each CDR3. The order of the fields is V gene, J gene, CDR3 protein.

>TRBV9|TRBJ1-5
CASSVAGGPGPQHF
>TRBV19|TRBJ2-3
CASSIASGEDTDTQYF
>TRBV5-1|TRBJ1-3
CASSRGQVEDTIYF
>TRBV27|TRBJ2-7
CASSLSSAGGRYEQYF
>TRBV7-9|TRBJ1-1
CASSTWGWGQNTEAFF
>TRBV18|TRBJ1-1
CASSPGVGAEAFF
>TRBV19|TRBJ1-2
CASSPRTEPNYGYTF
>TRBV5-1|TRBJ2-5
CASSFATGGLETQYF
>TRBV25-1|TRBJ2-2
CASSESGRDSTGELFF
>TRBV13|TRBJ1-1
CASSFRGGGVGTEAFF
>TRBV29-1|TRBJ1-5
CSVEGGSGQPQHF
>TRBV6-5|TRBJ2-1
CASSYSTRGSYNEQFF
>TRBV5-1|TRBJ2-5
CASSILGRGQETQYF
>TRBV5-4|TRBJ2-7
CASSQGRAYEQYF
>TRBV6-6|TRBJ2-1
CASRPTSGGRDEQFF
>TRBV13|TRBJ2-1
CASSFERSGVSYNEQFF
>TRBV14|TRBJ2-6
CASSPAPGSGANVLTF
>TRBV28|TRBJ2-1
CASSLGQFNEQFF
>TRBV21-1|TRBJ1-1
CASSRPRATMNTEAFF
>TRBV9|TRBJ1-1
CASSATGQGFTEAFF
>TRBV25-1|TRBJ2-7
CASSGSSGGSHEQYF
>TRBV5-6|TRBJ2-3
CASSPQTVGTQYF